The clone carrying this T cell receptor (beta chain) was seen many times. Its antigen is unidentified. The data derive from a study of CD8 T cells in ankylosing spondylitis. The V gene end was trimmed by 2 bases and the J gene end by 8 bases; junction bases not matched to a gene: 6. Germline V lookup: CDR1 LGHDT, CDR2 YNNKEL (reference sequence). The CDR3 length is 15 residues. TCRdb reprocessed the 5' RACE reads with MiXCR, giving one entry per CDR3 protein. Here the sample spans hundreds of thousands of distinct CDR3 sequences, under 30% being singletons. Findings and caveats of the study: Previously reported in reactive arthritis synovial fluid and blood were some of the motif variants.

This clonotype was sampled from a male donor with ankylosing spondylitis or in good health (not recorded which). The sample taken for sequencing was blood, either unsorted or a sorted T cell fraction (not recorded which). This chain links TRBV3-1 with TRBJ2-4; 10 nucleotides match TRBD1. The chain's CDR3 is CASSQPGQGLDIQYF. The CDR3 DNA sequence: TGTGCCAGCAGCCAACCGGGACAGGGGCTGGACATTCAGTACTTC.